The next 31 T cell receptor beta chains were all read from a single sample in a study of blood T cells in healthy people across ages (dated by TCRdb to the mid-2010s). Libraries came from 5' RACE. Sequencer: Illumina HiSeq 2500. The second PCR ran for about 6 to 11 cycles and used a J-beta primer mix along with a sample-barcoded 5' primer. The raw public reads went through TCRdb reprocessing: fastp at Q25, MiXCR clone calling, in-frame beta chains kept. Every distinct CDR3 protein forms one entry, paired with its most common genes and DNA. The sample table holds around 800,000 distinct CDR3 sequences, of which 50% to 65% were seen once. The ten biggest clones cover roughly 37% of the sample. The sequencing input was blood. These receptors were taken from a man aged 80 or over in good health.

V is TRBV29-1 and J is TRBJ1-2, with a tentative D call TRBD1 (5 bases). The length of the CDR3 is 11 residues. Germline CDR1 is SQVTM and CDR2 is ANQGSEA. Trimming pared 7 bases from V and 8 bases from J, leaving 14 bases between. This CDR3 is CSGGGGNGYTF. CDR3 sequence (DNA): TGCAGCGGTGGGGGGGGGAACGGCTACACCTTC.

This clonotype has just a few counts. The chain has TRBV7-9 and TRBJ2-2; D unresolved. The CDR3 runs to 13 residues. Per the germline V gene, CDR1 is SEHNR and CDR2 is FQNEAQ (reference sequence). The germline V and J ends were trimmed by 7 bases and 6 bases, with 12 bases remaining between them. The CDR3 coding sequence is TGTGCCAGCAACACCTTTAGTGCCGGGGAGCTGTTTTTT. Its protein is CASNTFSAGELFF.

This CDR3 is CASSPGQGSTGGYTF. CDR3 in DNA: TGTGCCAGCAGCCCCGGACAGGGCAGCACAGGTGGCTACACCTTC. The chain carries TRBV11-2 and TRBJ1-2; 8 nucleotides align to TRBD1. Unmatched junction bases numbered 12, after V lost 5 bases and J lost 7 bases. Germline V gene sequence: CDR1 SGHAT, CDR2 FQNNGV. There are 15 residues in the CDR3.

This chain uses TRBV10-3 with TRBJ2-7; TRBD1 might be the D (7 bases). V gave up 0 bases and J gave up 4 bases, with 10 bases separating them. Germline V CDR1 and CDR2: ENHRY, SYGVKD. The CDR3 is 14 amino acids. The CDR3 bases are TGTGCCATCAGTGAGTCGGCAGGGGGGTACGAGCAGTACTTC. Encoded protein: CAISESAGGYEQYF.

In its sample, this clonotype was seen many times. V is TRBV29-1 and J is TRBJ2-5; D is uncertain. The CDR3 loop spans 12 amino acids. Trimming removed 5 bases from V and 4 bases from J, with 11 bases in between. The V gene's germline CDR1 is SQVTM and CDR2 ANQGSEA. CDR3 nucleotide sequence: TGCAGCGTTTCCACCGCCGGAGAGACCCAGTACTTC. Protein: CSVSTAGETQYF.

In this sample, this clonotype turned up a few times. This chain joins TRBV27 and TRBJ2-5; 8 bases fit TRBD1. The CDR3 covers 15 residues. V was pared by 5 bases and J by 2 bases, with 7 bases of the junction left unmatched. CDR1 and CDR2 (germline): MNHEY, SMNVEV (reference sequence). The CDR3 DNA is TGTGCCAGCAGTCAGCCGGGACAGGCACAAGAGACCCAGTACTTC. It yields the protein CASSQPGQAQETQYF.

The chain links TRBV3-1 to TRBJ2-5; 9 bases are a match to TRBD1. The CDR3 length is 14 residues. Germline V CDR1 and CDR2: LGHDT, YNNKEL (reference sequence). J gave up 11 bases and V 1 base, and 8 bases lay outside the gene matches. The CDR3 spells CASSQGQGVREQYF. Written as DNA, the CDR3 is TGTGCCAGCAGCCAAGGACAGGGGGTTCGGGAGCAGTACTTC.

V and J are TRBV28 and TRBJ2-1, with 12 bases identical to TRBD2. The germline gives CDR1 MDHEN, CDR2 SYDVKM. With 7 bases clipped from V and 12 bases from J, the junction kept 13 bases outside the gene matches. This CDR3 contains 15 residues. CDR3 sequence reads: CASTTHRLAGGRQFF. In DNA, the CDR3 is TGTGCCAGCACCACCCATCGGCTAGCGGGAGGGCGGCAGTTCTTC. The full variable domain, completed using reference TRBV28 and TRBJ2-1, is DVKVTQSSRYLVKRTGEKVFLECVQDMDHENMFWYRQDPGLGLRLIYFSYDVKMKEKGDIPEGYSVSREKKERFSLILESASTNQTSMYLCASTTHRLAGGRQFFGPGTRLTVL.

This chain uses TRBV5-1 with TRBJ2-1, with D unclear. The CDR3 is made up of 15 amino acids. Germline lookup yields CDR1 SGHRS and CDR2 YFSETQ. V was clipped by 3 bases and J by 0 bases, with 10 bases between them. CDR3 in amino acids: CASSWEGNSYNEQFF. The CDR3 bases are TGCGCCAGCAGCTGGGAAGGGAACTCCTACAATGAGCAGTTCTTC.

This clonotype occurred a few times. The chain joins TRBV12-5 to TRBJ2-7, with TRBD1 matching 9 bases. The CDR3 has 14 amino acids. Trimming took 5 bases from V and 4 from J; bases not matched to a gene: 6. The germline V gene encodes CDR1 LGHNT and CDR2 FRNRAP. The CDR3 here is CASGIGQGRYEQYF. Here the CDR3 DNA reads TGTGCTAGTGGTATAGGACAGGGGAGGTACGAGCAGTACTTC.

J is TRBJ2-5 and V is TRBV7-2, with D perhaps assigned TRBD1 or TRBD2 (5 bases each). TRBJ2-7 matches the DNA end more closely, so the J call is doubtful. The CDR3 runs 14 residues. The germline V gene has CDR1 SGHTA and CDR2 FQGNSA. CDR3 region: CASSLGGTYGEQYF. CDR3 coding DNA: TGTGCCAGCAGCTTAGGGGGGACCTACGGCGAGCAGTACTTC.

The gene calls are TRBV7-8 and TRBJ2-4; TRBD1 matches 7 bases. The V gene's germline CDR1 is SGHVS and CDR2 FQNEAQ. This CDR3 comprises 16 residues. V dropped 5 bases and J dropped 0; count of bases not matched to a gene: 7. The CDR3 region has the DNA TGTGCCAGCAGCGCACAGGGGACCGTAGCCAAAAACATTCAGTACTTC. As protein: CASSAQGTVAKNIQYF.

This clonotype was seen a handful of times. CDR3 in amino acids: CSASSDRGRLGEQYF. In DNA, the CDR3 is TGCAGTGCTTCGTCGGACAGGGGGCGGTTAGGTGAGCAGTACTTC. The chain uses TRBV20-1 and TRBJ2-5; 11 bases fit TRBD1. J lost 11 bases, V lost 5 bases, and 16 bases had no gene match. The germline V gene has CDR1 DFQATT and CDR2 SNEGSKA (reference sequence). The CDR3 is 15 amino acids.

The CDR3 DNA reads as TGTGCCAGCAGCTTAACTTCTAGCGGGAGTTGGGCGGGGGAGCAGTTCTTC. This encodes CASSLTSSGSWAGEQFF. V is TRBV7-3 and J is TRBJ2-1; 10 bases match TRBD2. Germline lookup yields CDR1 SGHTA and CDR2 FQGTGA. The CDR3 is 17 residues long. V lost 0 bases to trimming and J lost 10 bases; unmatched junction nucleotides: 12.

This clonotype was recorded many times. The V call is TRBV5-6, the J call TRBJ2-5; possible D gene TRBD2, 5 bases. The CDR3 extends over 13 amino acids. The V end was cut by 0 bases, the J end by 4 bases, with 7 bases between. Germline loops: CDR1 SGHDT, CDR2 YYEEEE. The CDR3 here is CASSLARGETQYF. For the CDR3, the DNA is TGTGCCAGCAGCTTGGCCCGGGGAGAGACCCAGTACTTC.

This clonotype was seen a handful of times. V gene TRBV9 combines with J gene TRBJ1-6, with a weak D call TRBD1 (5 bases). CDR3 length equals 14 residues. V lost 4 bases and J lost 7, with 12 bases in between. CDR1 is SGDLS and CDR2 is YYNGEE in the germline V gene. The CDR3 bases are TGTGCCAGCAGCCAGGAGAAGGGGAATTCACCCCTCCACTTT. Protein product: CASSQEKGNSPLHF. Using reference TRBV9 and TRBJ1-6 for the parts outside the CDR3, the full variable domain is DSGVTQTPKHLITATGQRVTLRCSPRSGDLSVYWYQQSLDQGLQFLIQYYNGEERAKGNILERFSAQQFPDLHSELNLSSLELGDSALYFCASSQEKGNSPLHFGNGTRLTVT.

This rearrangement joins TRBV7-3 to TRBJ2-1; D is uncertain. V gave up 1 base and J gave up 3 bases, with 7 bases separating them. Per the germline V gene, CDR1 is SGHTA and CDR2 is FQGTGA. CDR3 length: 14 amino acids. The CDR3 DNA is TGTGCCAGCAGCTTAATGTCCGGCTACAATGAGCAGTTCTTC. Translating it yields CASSLMSGYNEQFF. Based on the CDR3 plus reference TRBV7-3 and TRBJ2-1, the full variable domain is GAGVSQTPSNKVTEKGKYVELRCDPISGHTALYWYRQSLGQGPEFLIYFQGTGAADDSGLPNDRFFAVRPEGSVSTLKIQRTERGDSAVYLCASSLMSGYNEQFFGPGTRLTVL.

The chain combines TRBV25-1 with TRBJ1-6, with D uncertain. This CDR3 spans 16 amino acids. V lost 3 bases and J 3 bases, leaving 12 bases between the germline ends. From germline, CDR1 is MGHDK and CDR2 SYGVNS. The CDR3 sequence is CASSDGVDHYNSPLHF. The CDR3 nucleotides read TGTGCCAGCAGTGATGGAGTGGACCACTATAATTCACCCCTCCACTTT. The whole variable domain, filled in from reference TRBV25-1 and TRBJ1-6, reads EADIYQTPRYLVIGTGKKITLECSQTMGHDKMYWYQQDPGMELHLIHYSYGVNSTEKGDLSSESTVSRIRTEHFPLTLESARPSHTSQYLCASSDGVDHYNSPLHFGNGTRLTVT.

This clonotype was seen a handful of times. CDR3 in DNA: TGTGCCAGCAGTTTACCGCAGAGGCGGCAGTACTTC. Translation: CASSLPQRRQYF. The chain employs TRBV28 and TRBJ2-5; D is uncertain. V shed 2 bases and J shed 11 bases, with 12 bases lying between them. Germline CDR1 is MDHEN and CDR2 is SYDVKM. The CDR3 has 12 residues.

In its sample, this clonotype was seen a few times. The chain carries TRBV7-2 and TRBJ2-2, with TRBD2 identical over 10 bases. The CDR3 totals 17 residues. The V segment lost 5 bases and the J segment 0 bases; nucleotides outside the gene matches: 6. CDR1 and CDR2 from the germline V gene are SGHTA and FQGNSA. CDR3 sequence: CASSRGLAITNTGELFF. The CDR3 nucleotides read TGTGCCAGCAGCCGGGGACTAGCGATAACGAACACCGGGGAGCTGTTTTTT.

The chain has TRBV11-1 and TRBJ2-5; possible D gene TRBD1, 6 bases. The V end was cut by 3 bases, the J end by 2 bases, with 13 bases between. Germline CDR1 is SGHAT and CDR2 is FQDESV (reference sequence). The CDR3 sequence is 15 residues long. Written as DNA, the CDR3 is TGTGCCAGCAGCTTGGGGACAAAGACTCAAGAGACCCAGTACTTC. This gives the protein CASSLGTKTQETQYF.

The chain carries TRBV3-1 and TRBJ2-5, with D perhaps matching TRBD2 (5 bases). Germline-derived CDR1 and CDR2 are LGHDT and YNNKEL (reference sequence). Between the trimmed V and J ends, which lost 8 bases and 4 bases, there was a span of 17 bases. The length of the CDR3 is 14 residues. The CDR3 region is CASGNPGIVETQYF. CDR3 nucleotide sequence: TGTGCCAGCGGAAACCCCGGGATAGTAGAGACCCAGTACTTC.

The gene calls are TRBV29-1 and TRBJ2-3; no definite D call. The CDR3 has 13 amino acids. The V end was cut by 4 bases, the J end by 14 bases, with 22 bases between. The germline V gene has CDR1 SQVTM and CDR2 ANQGSEA. CDR3 sequence: CSVAFSAERDAYF. CDR3 coding DNA: TGCAGCGTTGCGTTCTCCGCGGAAAGAGACGCGTATTTT.

J is TRBJ2-1 and V is TRBV6-1; TRBD2 matches 12 bases. Per the germline V gene, CDR1 is MNHNS and CDR2 is SASEGT. The CDR3 covers 18 residues. V shed 6 bases, J shed 4 bases, and the junction held 13 bases outside the gene matches. This CDR3 is CASSQWTSGARDYNEQFF. The DNA for the CDR3 is TGTGCCAGCAGCCAGTGGACTAGCGGGGCCCGAGATTACAATGAGCAGTTCTTC.

The J gene is TRBJ2-4, the V gene TRBV7-6; 7 bases are a match to TRBD1. The J call may be faulty, since TRBJ2-7 better matches the DNA end. CDR3 length equals 15 residues. The germline V gene encodes CDR1 SGHVS and CDR2 FNYEAQ. Here the CDR3 reads CASTPLRGLTYEQYF. In DNA form, the CDR3 reads TGTGCCAGCACGCCCCTGAGGGGGCTTACCTACGAGCAGTACTTC.

This clonotype was found a few times. The chain carries TRBV6-4 and TRBJ2-5; 9 positions agree with TRBD2. This CDR3 region has 14 residues. Germline CDR1 and CDR2: MRHNA and SNTAGT. J gave up 5 bases and V 7 bases, and 8 bases lay outside the gene matches. The CDR3 bases are TGTGCCAGCAAGTGGCGGGAGGGGAGGGAGACCCAGTACTTC. This sequence encodes CASKWREGRETQYF.

This clonotype was seen ten or more times. The chain joins TRBV3-1 to TRBJ2-1; TRBD1 matches 8 bases. The CDR3 totals 14 residues. V dropped 5 bases and J dropped 4; count of bases not matched to a gene: 4. The germline V gene has CDR1 LGHDT and CDR2 YNNKEL (reference sequence). CDR3 DNA sequence: TGTGCCAGCAGCTACCGGACAGGGTACAATGAGCAGTTCTTC. Amino acids: CASSYRTGYNEQFF.

This rearrangement joins TRBV6-2 or TRBV6-3 to TRBJ1-6; D call uncertain. V lost 6 bases and J 13 bases, leaving 19 bases between the germline ends. This CDR3 region has 14 residues. The germline V gene has CDR1 MNHEY and CDR2 SVGEGT. The CDR3 loop reads CASSSRTASSPLHF. As DNA, the CDR3 is TGTGCCAGCAGCTCCAGGACGGCAAGTTCGCCCCTCCACTTT.

The J gene is TRBJ2-1, the V gene TRBV12-5; TRBD2 aligns across 7 bases. This CDR3 spans 17 amino acids. Germline V gene sequence: CDR1 LGHNT, CDR2 FRNRAP. V lost 3 bases, J lost 5 bases, and 13 bases stayed unmatched. DNA of the CDR3: TGTGCTAGTGGTTTTGACCGGGGTGGGACTACCAACAATGAGCAGTTCTTC. It encodes CASGFDRGGTTNNEQFF. The variable domain in full, with the rest retrieved from reference TRBV12-5 and TRBJ2-1, is DARVTQTPRHKVTEMGQEVTMRCQPILGHNTVFWYRQTMMQGLELLAYFRNRAPLDDSGMPKDRFSAEMPDATLATLKIQPSEPRDSAVYFCASGFDRGGTTNNEQFFGPGTRLTVL.

The chain has TRBV4-1 and TRBJ1-2; perhaps TRBD1 as D (5 bases). V was shortened by 4 bases and J by 8 bases, with 14 bases between the two germline ends. This CDR3 comprises 13 residues. Germline loops: CDR1 MGHRA, CDR2 YSYEKL. The CDR3 DNA reads TGCGCCAGCAGCCCCCAGGGAGCGTGGGGCTACACCTTC. Its protein is CASSPQGAWGYTF.

The rearrangement uses TRBV11-1 and TRBJ2-7; D is perhaps TRBD1 (6 bases). The length of the CDR3 is 17 residues. The V gene lost 2 bases and the J gene lost 4 bases, with 21 bases spanning the gap. CDR1 is SGHAT, CDR2 FQDESV, per germline (reference sequence). CDR3 amino acids: CASSLPIVVGGSYEQYF. The CDR3 DNA reads TGTGCCAGCAGCTTACCCATCGTAGTAGGGGGTTCATACGAGCAGTACTTC.